Listed below are T cell receptor beta chains from one sample, sequenced in a study of preoperative IRX-2 immunotherapy in early breast cancer. Generated by immunoSEQ multiplex PCR, the TCRdb table keeps only in-frame clones and is missing some. Of about 89,000 clones listed, 80% to 90% were seen once; the top ten hold about 2.1%. Source: tumor tissue, taken after IRX-2 immunotherapy. The origin of the receptors is a human donor with breast cancer. CDR3s include the opening cysteine and the closing phenylalanine or tryptophan. Fields, in order: J gene, D gene, V gene, clone size, CDR3 protein, CDR3 DNA. A D gene is named only where the DNA matches it firmly. For some rows the clone size is stated as once, few or many, or as a class when expanded; others skip it.

J: TRBJ1-6
D: .
V: TRBV18
size: .
CDR3: CASSPRTHSPLHF
DNA: TGTGCCAGCTCACCCCGGACCCATTCACCCCTCCACTTT

J: TRBJ2-6
D: .
V: TRBV6-8
size: .
CDR3: CAIGGSGANVLTF
DNA: TGTGCCATCGGGGGCTCTGGGGCCAACGTCCTGACTTTC

J: TRBJ1-2
D: TRBD1
V: TRBV19
size: .
CDR3: CASTTGTGVHTF
DNA: TGTGCCAGTACCACCGGGACAGGGGTTCACACCTTC

J: TRBJ2-3
D: .
V: TRBV29-1
size: .
CDR3: CSVGSGATDTQYF
DNA: TGCAGCGTTGGGAGCGGAGCCACAGATACGCAGTATTTT

J: TRBJ2-1
D: .
V: TRBV5-1
size: .
CDR3: CASRNEPTVVGEQFF
DNA: TGCGCCAGCAGAAACGAACCAACCGTTGTGGGGGAGCAGTTCTTC

J: TRBJ1-2
D: .
V: TRBV6-8
size: .
CDR3: CASSYSIDYGYTF
DNA: TGTGCCAGCAGTTACTCGATTGATTATGGCTACACCTTC

J: TRBJ2-3
D: TRBD2
V: TRBV13
size: .
CDR3: CASSLGLPGRGTDTQYF
DNA: TGTGCCAGCAGCTTAGGCCTTCCGGGGAGGGGTACAGATACGCAGTATTTT

J: TRBJ2-7
D: TRBD2
V: TRBV30
size: .
CDR3: CAWSVLAGTYEQYF
DNA: TGTGCCTGGAGTGTTCTAGCGGGAACCTACGAGCAGTACTTC

J: TRBJ1-1
D: .
V: TRBV30
size: .
CDR3: CAGAMNTEAFF
DNA: TGTGCGGGGGCCATGAACACTGAAGCTTTCTTT

J: TRBJ1-1
D: .
V: TRBV6-8
size: once
CDR3: CASRGSETYTEAFF
DNA: TGTGCCAGCAGGGGAAGTGAAACGTACACTGAAGCTTTCTTT

J: TRBJ1-5
D: .
V: TRBV14
size: .
CDR3: CASSQDTAAPQHF
DNA: TGTGCCAGCAGCCAAGATACAGCAGCGCCCCAGCATTTT

J: TRBJ2-1
D: TRBD2
V: TRBV28
size: .
CDR3: CASSLWERGNNEQFF
DNA: TGTGCCAGCAGTTTATGGGAGCGGGGGAACAATGAGCAGTTCTTC

J: TRBJ1-5
D: TRBD1
V: TRBV6-8
size: .
CDR3: CASSAQPGTGNQPQHF
DNA: TGTGCCAGCAGTGCCCAACCTGGGACAGGTAATCAGCCCCAGCATTTT

J: TRBJ1-4
D: TRBD1
V: TRBV7-8
size: .
CDR3: CASSPDRVEKLFF
DNA: TGTGCCAGCAGCCCCGACAGGGTGGAAAAACTGTTTTTT

J: TRBJ1-1
D: .
V: TRBV29-1
size: .
CDR3: CSVTTGFRTEAFF
DNA: TGCAGCGTTACAACAGGGTTCAGAACTGAAGCTTTCTTT

J: TRBJ1-2
D: .
V: TRBV14
size: .
CDR3: CASSQNPTNYGYTF
DNA: TGTGCCAGCAGCCAAAACCCCACGAACTATGGCTACACCTTC

J: TRBJ2-1
D: .
V: TRBV5-1
size: .
CDR3: CASSLGIVLRLLKSYNEQFF
DNA: TGCGCCAGCAGCTTGGGCATAGTGCTTCGGCTATTGAAGTCCTACAATGAGCAGTTCTTC

J: TRBJ1-6
D: .
V: TRBV7-1
size: .
CDR3: CASSSLPNSPLHF
DNA: TGTGCCAGCAGCTCCCTGCCCAATTCACCCCTCCACTTT

J: TRBJ1-2
D: TRBD1
V: TRBV11-3
size: .
CDR3: CASSLGTGINYGYTF
DNA: TGTGCCAGCAGCCTCGGGACAGGGATCAACTATGGCTACACCTTC

J: TRBJ2-2
D: .
V: TRBV5-1
size: .
CDR3: CASSLTGVNTGELFF
DNA: TGCGCCAGCAGCTTGACGGGGGTAAACACCGGGGAGCTGTTTTTT

J: TRBJ2-3
D: .
V: TRBV28
size: .
CDR3: CASGEGSADTQYF
DNA: TGTGCCAGCGGAGAGGGATCCGCAGATACGCAGTATTTT

J: TRBJ2-1
D: .
V: TRBV6-8
size: once
CDR3: CASSYSIGGRNEQFF
DNA: TGTGCCAGCAGTTACTCGATAGGGGGGCGCAATGAGCAGTTCTTC

J: TRBJ2-3
D: .
V: TRBV1
size: .
CDR3: CASSQVNLVSTDTQYF
DNA: TGCGCCAGCAGCCAAGTTAACCTGGTTAGCACAGATACGCAGTATTTT

J: TRBJ2-7
D: .
V: TRBV5-1
size: .
CDR3: CASSLDARVLYEQYF
DNA: TGCGCCAGCAGCTTGGATGCTCGGGTCCTCTACGAGCAGTACTTC

J: TRBJ2-3
D: .
V: TRBV5-1
size: .
CDR3: CASSLVGFSSTDTQYF
DNA: TGCGCCAGCAGCTTGGTTGGATTCTCTAGCACAGATACGCAGTATTTT

J: TRBJ2-5
D: .
V: TRBV6-8
size: .
CDR3: CASPGRLEETQYF
DNA: TGTGCCAGCCCGGGACGGCTGGAAGAGACCCAGTACTTC

J: TRBJ1-3
D: .
V: TRBV7-8
size: .
CDR3: CASSLDTGNTIYF
DNA: TGTGCCAGCAGCTTAGATACTGGAAACACCATATATTTT